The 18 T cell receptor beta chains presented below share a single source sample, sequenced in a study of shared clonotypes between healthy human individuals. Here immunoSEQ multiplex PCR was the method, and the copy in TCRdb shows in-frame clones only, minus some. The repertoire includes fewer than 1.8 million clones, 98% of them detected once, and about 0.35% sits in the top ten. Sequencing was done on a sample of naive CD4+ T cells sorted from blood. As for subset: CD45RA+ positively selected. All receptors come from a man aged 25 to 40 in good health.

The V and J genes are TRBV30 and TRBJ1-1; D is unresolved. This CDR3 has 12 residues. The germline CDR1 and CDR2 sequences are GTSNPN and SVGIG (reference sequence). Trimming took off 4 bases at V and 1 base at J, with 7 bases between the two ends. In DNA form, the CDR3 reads TGTGCCTGGATCAAGGGGAACACTGAAGCTTTCTTT. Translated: CAWIKGNTEAFF.

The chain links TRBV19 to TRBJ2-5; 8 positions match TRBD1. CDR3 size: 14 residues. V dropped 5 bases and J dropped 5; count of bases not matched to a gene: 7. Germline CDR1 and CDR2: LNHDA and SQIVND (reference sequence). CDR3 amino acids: CASSPSTGGETQYF. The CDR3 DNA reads TGTGCCAGTAGTCCATCAACAGGGGGGGAGACCCAGTACTTC.

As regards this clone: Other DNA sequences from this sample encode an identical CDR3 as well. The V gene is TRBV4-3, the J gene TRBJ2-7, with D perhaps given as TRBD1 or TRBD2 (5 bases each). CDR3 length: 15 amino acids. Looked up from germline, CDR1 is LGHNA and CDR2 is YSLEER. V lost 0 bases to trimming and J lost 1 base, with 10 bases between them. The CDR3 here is CASSQEARGSYEQYF. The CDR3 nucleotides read TGCGCCAGCAGCCAAGAGGCGAGGGGTTCCTACGAGCAGTACTTC.

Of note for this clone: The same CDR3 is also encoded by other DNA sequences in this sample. In DNA, the CDR3 is TGTGCCAGTAGGGGACAGGGGAATCAGCCCCAGCATTTT. It is translated as CASRGQGNQPQHF. This chain connects TRBV19 to TRBJ1-5, with 10 positions matching TRBD1. Germline V gene lookup returns CDR1 LNHDA and CDR2 SQIVND (reference sequence). J was trimmed by 4 bases and V by 6 bases; bases with no gene match: 0. There are 13 residues in the CDR3. Supplemented by reference TRBV19 and TRBJ1-5, the full variable domain reads DGGITQSPKYLFRKEGQNVTLSCEQNLNHDAMYWYRQDPGQGLRLIYYSQIVNDFQKGDIAEGYSVSREKKESFPLTVTSAQKNPTAFYLCASRGQGNQPQHFGDGTRLSIL.

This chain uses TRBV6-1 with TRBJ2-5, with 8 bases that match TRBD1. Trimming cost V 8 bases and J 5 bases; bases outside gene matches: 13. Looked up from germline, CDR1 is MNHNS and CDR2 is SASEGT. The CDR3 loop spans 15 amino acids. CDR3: CASGQGAGLVETQYF. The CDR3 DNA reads TGTGCCAGCGGGCAGGGGGCTGGATTGGTCGAGACCCAGTACTTC.

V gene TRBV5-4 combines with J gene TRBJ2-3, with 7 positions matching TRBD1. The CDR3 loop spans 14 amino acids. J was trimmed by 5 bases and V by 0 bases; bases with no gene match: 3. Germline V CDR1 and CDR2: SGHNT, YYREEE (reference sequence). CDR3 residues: CASSLATGEDTQYF. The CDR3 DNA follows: TGTGCCAGCAGCTTGGCTACAGGGGAAGATACGCAGTATTTT.

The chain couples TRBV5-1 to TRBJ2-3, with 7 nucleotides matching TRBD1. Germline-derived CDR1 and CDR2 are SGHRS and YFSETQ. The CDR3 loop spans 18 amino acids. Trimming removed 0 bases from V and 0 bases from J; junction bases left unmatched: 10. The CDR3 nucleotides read TGCGCCAGCAGCTTGGAAAGGGACAGCCGAACTAGCACAGATACGCAGTATTTT. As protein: CASSLERDSRTSTDTQYF.

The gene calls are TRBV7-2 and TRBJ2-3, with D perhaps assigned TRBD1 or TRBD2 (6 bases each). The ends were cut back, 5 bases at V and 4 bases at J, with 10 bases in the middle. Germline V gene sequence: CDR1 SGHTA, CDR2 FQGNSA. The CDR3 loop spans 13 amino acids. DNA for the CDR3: TGTGCCAGCAGCAAGAGGGGGGCAGATACGCAGTATTTT. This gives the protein CASSKRGADTQYF.

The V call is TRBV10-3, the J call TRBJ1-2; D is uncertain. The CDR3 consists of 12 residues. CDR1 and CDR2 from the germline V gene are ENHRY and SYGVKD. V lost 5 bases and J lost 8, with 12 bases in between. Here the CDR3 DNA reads TGTGCCATCAGTCCAGACCAGTGGGGCTACACCTTC. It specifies CAISPDQWGYTF.

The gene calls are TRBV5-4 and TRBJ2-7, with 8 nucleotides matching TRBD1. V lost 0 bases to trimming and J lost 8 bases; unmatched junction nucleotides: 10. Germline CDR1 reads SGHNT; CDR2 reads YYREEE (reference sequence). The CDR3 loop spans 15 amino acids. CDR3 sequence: CASSLGSRTGIKQYF. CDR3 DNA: TGTGCCAGCAGCTTGGGATCCCGGACAGGGATAAAGCAGTACTTC.

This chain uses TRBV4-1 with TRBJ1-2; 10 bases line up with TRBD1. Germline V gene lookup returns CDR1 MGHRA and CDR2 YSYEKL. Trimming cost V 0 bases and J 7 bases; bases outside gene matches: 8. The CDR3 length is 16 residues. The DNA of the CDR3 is TGCGCCAGCAGCCAAGATTCTACGACAGGGGGCCTTGGCTACACCTTC. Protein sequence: CASSQDSTTGGLGYTF.

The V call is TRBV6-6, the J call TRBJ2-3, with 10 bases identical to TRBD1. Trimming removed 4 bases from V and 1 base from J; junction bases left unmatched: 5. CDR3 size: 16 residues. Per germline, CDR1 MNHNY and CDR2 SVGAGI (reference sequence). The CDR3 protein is CASSSPTGGGTDTQYF. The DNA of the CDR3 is TGTGCCAGCAGTTCTCCGACAGGGGGCGGCACAGATACGCAGTATTTT.

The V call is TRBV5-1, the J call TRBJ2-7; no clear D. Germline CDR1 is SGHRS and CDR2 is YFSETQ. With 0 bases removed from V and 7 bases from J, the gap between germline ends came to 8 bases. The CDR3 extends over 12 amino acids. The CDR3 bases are TGCGCCAGCAGCTTGGGAGCGAGGGAGCAGTACTTC. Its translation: CASSLGAREQYF.

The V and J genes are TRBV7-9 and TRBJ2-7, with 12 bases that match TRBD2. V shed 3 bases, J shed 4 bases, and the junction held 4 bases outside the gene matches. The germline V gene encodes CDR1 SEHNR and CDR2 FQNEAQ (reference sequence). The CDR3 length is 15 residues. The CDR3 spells CASSLRTSGNYEQYF. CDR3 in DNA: TGTGCCAGCAGCTTGCGGACTAGCGGGAATTACGAGCAGTACTTC.

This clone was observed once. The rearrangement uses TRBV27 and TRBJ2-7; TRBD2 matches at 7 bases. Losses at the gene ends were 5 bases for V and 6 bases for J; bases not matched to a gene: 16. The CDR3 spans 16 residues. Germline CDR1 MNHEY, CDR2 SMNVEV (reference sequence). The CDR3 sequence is CASSPRWASGRPEQYF. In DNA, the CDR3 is TGTGCCAGCAGTCCTAGGTGGGCTAGCGGCAGACCCGAGCAGTACTTC.

As DNA, the CDR3 is TGCGCCAGCAGTGACGGGGCTAGCGGATACAATGAGCAGTTCTTC. Amino acids: CASSDGASGYNEQFF. V gene TRBV10-1 combines with J gene TRBJ2-1; TRBD2 matches at 7 bases. In germline, CDR1 is WNHNN, CDR2 SYGVQD (reference sequence). The CDR3 runs 15 residues. V shed 3 bases and J 4 bases; nucleotides not matched to a gene: 6.

The CDR3 nucleotides read TGCGCCAGCAGCCAAAGTTTATTGGGACAGGTGACGGGAAACTATGGCTACACCTTC. Translation gives CASSQSLLGQVTGNYGYTF. The chain links TRBV4-3 to TRBJ1-2; 8 bases are shared with TRBD1. The CDR3 consists of 19 residues. Trimming removed 2 bases from V and 2 bases from J; junction bases left unmatched: 16. Per the germline V gene, CDR1 is LGHNA and CDR2 is YSLEER.

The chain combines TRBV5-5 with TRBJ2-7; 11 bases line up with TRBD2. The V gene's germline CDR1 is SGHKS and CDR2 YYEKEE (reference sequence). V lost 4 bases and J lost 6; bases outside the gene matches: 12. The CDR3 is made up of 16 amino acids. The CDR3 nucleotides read TGTGCCAGCAGCCTACCTCTACTAGCGGGGGACGGCGAGCAGTACTTC. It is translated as CASSLPLLAGDGEQYF.